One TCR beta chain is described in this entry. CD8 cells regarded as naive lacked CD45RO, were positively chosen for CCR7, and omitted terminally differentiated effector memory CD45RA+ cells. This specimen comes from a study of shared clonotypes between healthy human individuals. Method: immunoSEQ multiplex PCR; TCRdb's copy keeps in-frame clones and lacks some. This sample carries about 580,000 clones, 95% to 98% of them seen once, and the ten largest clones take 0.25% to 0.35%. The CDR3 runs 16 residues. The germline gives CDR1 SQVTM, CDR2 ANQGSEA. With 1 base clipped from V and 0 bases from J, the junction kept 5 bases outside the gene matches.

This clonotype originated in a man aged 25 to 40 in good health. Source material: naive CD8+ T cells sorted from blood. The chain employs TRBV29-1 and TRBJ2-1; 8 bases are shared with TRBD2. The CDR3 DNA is TGCAGCGTTGAAGCGGGAGGGCCTCGCTCCTACAATGAGCAGTTCTTC. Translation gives CSVEAGGPRSYNEQFF.